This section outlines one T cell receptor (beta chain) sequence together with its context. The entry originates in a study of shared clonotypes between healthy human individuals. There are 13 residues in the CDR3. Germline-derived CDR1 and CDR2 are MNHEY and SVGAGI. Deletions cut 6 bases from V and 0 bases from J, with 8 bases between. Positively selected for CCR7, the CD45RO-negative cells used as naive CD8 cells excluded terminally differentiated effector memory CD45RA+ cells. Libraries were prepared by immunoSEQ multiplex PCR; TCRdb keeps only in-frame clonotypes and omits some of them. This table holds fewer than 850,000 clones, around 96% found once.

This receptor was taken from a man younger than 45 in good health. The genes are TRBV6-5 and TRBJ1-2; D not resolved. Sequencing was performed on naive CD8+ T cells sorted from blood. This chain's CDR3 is CASRPGANYGYTF. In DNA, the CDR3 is TGTGCCAGCAGACCTGGCGCTAACTATGGCTACACCTTC.